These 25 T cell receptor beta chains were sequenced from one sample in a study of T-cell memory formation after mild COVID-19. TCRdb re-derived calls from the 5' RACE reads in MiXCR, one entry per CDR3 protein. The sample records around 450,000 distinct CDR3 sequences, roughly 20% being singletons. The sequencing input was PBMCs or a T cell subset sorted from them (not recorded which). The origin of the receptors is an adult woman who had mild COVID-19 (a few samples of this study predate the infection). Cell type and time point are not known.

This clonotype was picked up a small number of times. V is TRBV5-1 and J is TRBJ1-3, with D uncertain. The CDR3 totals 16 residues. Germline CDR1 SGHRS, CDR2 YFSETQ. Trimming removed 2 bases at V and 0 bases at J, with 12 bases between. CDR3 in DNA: TGCGCCAGCAGCTTTGGAACCGGAGGCTCTGGAAACACCATATATTTT. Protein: CASSFGTGGSGNTIYF.

CDR3: CASSLEAGSYNEQFF. In nucleotides, the CDR3 is TGCGCCAGCAGCTTGGAAGCGGGGTCCTACAATGAGCAGTTCTTC. This chain joins TRBV5-1 and TRBJ2-1; 7 positions match TRBD2. The CDR3 has 15 residues. J was trimmed by 1 base and V by 0 bases; bases with no gene match: 1. Germline CDR1 is SGHRS and CDR2 is YFSETQ.

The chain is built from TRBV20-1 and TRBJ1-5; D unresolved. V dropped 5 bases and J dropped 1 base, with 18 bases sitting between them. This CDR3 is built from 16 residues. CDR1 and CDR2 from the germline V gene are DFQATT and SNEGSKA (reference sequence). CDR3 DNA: TGCAGTGCTGGGAGGACCGGGTCCTTGAGCAATCAGCCCCAGCATTTT. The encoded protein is CSAGRTGSLSNQPQHF.

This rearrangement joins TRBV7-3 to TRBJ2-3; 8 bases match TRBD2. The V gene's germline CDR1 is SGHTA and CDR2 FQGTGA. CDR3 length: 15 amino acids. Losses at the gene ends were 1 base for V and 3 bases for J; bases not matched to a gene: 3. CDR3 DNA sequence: TGTGCCAGCAGCTTAAGCGGGGGGAAAACAGATACGCAGTATTTT. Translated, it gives CASSLSGGKTDTQYF. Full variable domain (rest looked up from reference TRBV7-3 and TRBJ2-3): GAGVSQTPSNKVTEKGKYVELRCDPISGHTALYWYRQSLGQGPEFLIYFQGTGAADDSGLPNDRFFAVRPEGSVSTLKIQRTERGDSAVYLCASSLSGGKTDTQYFGPGTRLTVL.

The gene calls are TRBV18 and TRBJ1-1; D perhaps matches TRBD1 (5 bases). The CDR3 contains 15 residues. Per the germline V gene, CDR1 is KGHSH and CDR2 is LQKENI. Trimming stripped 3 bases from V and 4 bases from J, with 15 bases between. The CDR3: CASSPRQREATEAFF. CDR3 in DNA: TGTGCCAGCTCACCGCGACAGCGGGAGGCCACTGAAGCTTTCTTT. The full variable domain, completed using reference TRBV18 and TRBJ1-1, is NAGVMQNPRHLVRRRGQEARLRCSPMKGHSHVYWYRQLPEEGLKFMVYLQKENIIDESGMPKERFSAEFPKEGPSILRIQQVVRGDSAAYFCASSPRQREATEAFFGQGTRLTVV.

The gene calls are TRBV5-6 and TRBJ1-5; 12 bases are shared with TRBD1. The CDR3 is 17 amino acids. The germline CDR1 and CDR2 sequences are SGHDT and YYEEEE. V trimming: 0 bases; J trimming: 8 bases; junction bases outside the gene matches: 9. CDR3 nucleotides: TGTGCCAGCAGCTTGGCGGGACAGGGGGCACTGCACAAGCCCCAGCATTTT. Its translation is CASSLAGQGALHKPQHF. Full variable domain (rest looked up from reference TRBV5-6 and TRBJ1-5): DAGVTQSPTHLIKTRGQQVTLRCSPKSGHDTVSWYQQALGQGPQFIFQYYEEEERQRGNFPDRFSGHQFPNYSSELNVNALLLGDSALYLCASSLAGQGALHKPQHFGDGTRLSIL.

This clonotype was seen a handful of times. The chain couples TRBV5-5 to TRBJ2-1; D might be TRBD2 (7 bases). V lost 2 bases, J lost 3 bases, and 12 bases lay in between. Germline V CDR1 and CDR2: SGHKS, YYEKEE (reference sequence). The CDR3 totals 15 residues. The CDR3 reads CASSFEGGSYNEQFF. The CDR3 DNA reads TGTGCCAGCAGCTTTGAGGGGGGGAGCTACAATGAGCAGTTCTTC.

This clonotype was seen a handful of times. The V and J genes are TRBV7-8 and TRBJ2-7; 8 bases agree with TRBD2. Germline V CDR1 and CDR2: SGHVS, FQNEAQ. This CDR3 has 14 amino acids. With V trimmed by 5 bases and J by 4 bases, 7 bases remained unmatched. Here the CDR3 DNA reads TGTGCCAGCAGCCCAGCCGGGGGGGATTACGAGCAGTACTTC. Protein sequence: CASSPAGGDYEQYF.

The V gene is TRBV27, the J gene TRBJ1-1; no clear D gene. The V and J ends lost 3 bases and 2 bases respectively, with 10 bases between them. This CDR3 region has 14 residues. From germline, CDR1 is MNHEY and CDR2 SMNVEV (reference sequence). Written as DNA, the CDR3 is TGTGCCAGCAGTTTGAAGGGTATTAACACTGAAGCTTTCTTT. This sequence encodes CASSLKGINTEAFF.

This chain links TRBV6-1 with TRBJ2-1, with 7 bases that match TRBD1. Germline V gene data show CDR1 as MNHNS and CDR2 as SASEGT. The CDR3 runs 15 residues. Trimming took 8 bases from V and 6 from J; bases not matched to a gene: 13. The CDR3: CASLRLGTVSNEQFF. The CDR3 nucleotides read TGTGCCAGCCTCAGGTTAGGGACAGTTAGCAATGAGCAGTTCTTC.

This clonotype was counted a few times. The CDR3 DNA follows: TGTGCCAGCAGCTTCGGACTAGGAGACTTGGTCGAGCAGTACTTC. This codes for CASSFGLGDLVEQYF. This sequence joins TRBV5-6 and TRBJ2-7; TRBD2 matches 7 bases. The junction had 11 bases not matched to a gene; V was cut back by 2 bases and J by 6 bases. There are 15 residues in the CDR3. CDR1 and CDR2 from the germline V gene are SGHDT and YYEEEE.

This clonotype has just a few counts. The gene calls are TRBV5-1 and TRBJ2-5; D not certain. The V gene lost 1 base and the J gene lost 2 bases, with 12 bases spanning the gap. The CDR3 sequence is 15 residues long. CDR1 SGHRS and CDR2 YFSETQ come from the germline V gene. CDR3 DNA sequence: TGCGCCAGCAGCTTGCGGATACCGGATCAAGAGACCCAGTACTTC. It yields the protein CASSLRIPDQETQYF.

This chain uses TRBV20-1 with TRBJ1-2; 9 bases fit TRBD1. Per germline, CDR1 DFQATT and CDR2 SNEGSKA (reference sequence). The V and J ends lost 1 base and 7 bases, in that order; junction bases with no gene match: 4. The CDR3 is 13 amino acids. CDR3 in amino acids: CSARVGTGFGYTF. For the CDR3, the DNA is TGCAGTGCTAGAGTAGGGACAGGGTTTGGCTACACCTTC.

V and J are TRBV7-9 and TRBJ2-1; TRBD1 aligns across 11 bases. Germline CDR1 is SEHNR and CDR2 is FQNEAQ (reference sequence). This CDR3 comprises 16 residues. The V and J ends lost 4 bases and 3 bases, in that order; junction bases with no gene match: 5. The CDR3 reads CASSSPGTGGYNEQFF. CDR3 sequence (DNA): TGTGCCAGCAGCTCCCCCGGGACAGGGGGCTACAATGAGCAGTTCTTC.

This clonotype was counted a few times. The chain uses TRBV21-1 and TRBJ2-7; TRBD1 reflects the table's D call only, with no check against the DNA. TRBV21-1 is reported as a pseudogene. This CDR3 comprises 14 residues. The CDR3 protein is CASGTGPPTYEQYF. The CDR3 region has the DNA TGTGCCAGTGGGACCGGGCCCCCAACCTACGAGCAGTACTTC.

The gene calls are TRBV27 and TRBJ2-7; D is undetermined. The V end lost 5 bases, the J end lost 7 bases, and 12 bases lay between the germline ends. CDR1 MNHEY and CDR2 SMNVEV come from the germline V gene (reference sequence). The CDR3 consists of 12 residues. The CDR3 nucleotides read TGTGCCAGCAGTGACCGGCTGACGGAGCAGTACTTC. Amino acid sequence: CASSDRLTEQYF.

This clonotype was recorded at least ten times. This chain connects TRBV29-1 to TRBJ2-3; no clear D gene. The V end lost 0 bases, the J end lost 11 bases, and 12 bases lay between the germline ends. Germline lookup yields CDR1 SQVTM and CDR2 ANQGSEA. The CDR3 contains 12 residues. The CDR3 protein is CSVEDRVIRQYF. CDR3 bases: TGCAGCGTTGAAGATCGGGTCATTCGGCAGTATTTT.

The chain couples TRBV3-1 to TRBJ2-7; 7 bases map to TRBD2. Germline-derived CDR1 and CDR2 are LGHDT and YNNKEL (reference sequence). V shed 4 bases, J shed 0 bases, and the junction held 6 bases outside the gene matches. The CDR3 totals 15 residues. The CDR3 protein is CASSRPGGYSYEQYF. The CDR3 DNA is TGTGCCAGCAGCCGCCCGGGGGGATACTCCTACGAGCAGTACTTC.

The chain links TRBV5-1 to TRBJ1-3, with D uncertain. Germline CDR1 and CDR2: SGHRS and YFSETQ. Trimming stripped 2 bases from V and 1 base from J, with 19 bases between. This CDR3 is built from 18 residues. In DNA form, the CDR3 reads TGCGCCAGCAGCTTACAGCCTACGGGCCTCTCATCTGGAAACACCATATATTTT. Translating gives CASSLQPTGLSSGNTIYF.

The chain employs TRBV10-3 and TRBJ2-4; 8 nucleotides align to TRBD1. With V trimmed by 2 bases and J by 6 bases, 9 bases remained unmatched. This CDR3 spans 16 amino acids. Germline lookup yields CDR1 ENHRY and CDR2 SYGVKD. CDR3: CAISEPLTGGGNIQYF. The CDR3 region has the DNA TGTGCCATCAGTGAGCCTCTAACAGGGGGTGGAAACATTCAGTACTTC.

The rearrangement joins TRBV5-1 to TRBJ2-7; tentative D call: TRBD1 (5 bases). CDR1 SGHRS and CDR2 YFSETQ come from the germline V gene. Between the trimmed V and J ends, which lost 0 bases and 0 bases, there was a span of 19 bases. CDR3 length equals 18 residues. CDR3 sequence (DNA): TGCGCCAGCAGCTTGGCCGGGTTGTATGAACAGGACTCCTACGAGCAGTACTTC. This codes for CASSLAGLYEQDSYEQYF.

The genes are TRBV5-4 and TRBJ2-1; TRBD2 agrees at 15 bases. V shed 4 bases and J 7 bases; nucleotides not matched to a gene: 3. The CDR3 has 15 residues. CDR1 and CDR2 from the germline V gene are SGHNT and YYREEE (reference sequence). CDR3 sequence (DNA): TGTGCCAGCAGCGTCGGGACTAGCGGGAGGAATGAGCAGTTCTTC. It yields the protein CASSVGTSGRNEQFF.

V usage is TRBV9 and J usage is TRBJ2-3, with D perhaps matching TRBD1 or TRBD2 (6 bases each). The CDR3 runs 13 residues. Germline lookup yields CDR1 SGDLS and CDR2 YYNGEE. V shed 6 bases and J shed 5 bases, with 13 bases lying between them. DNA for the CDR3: TGTGCCAGCACTACGGGGGCGGGAGATACGCAGTATTTT. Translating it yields CASTTGAGDTQYF.

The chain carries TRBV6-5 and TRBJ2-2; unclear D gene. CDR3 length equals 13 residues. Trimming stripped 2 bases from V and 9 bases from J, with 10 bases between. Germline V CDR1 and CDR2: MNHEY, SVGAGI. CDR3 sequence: CASSYGSTRELFF. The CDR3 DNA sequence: TGTGCCAGCAGTTACGGATCGACCCGGGAGCTGTTTTTT.

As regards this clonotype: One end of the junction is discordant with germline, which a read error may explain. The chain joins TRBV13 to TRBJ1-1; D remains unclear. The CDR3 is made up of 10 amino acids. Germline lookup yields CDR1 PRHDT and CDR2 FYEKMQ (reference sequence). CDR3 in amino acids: CASSFQRALF. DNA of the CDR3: TGTGCCAGCAGCTTTCAAAGGGCACTTTTT.